Below, one T cell receptor (beta chain) is given with its context. Sequenced by immunoSEQ multiplex PCR; TCRdb stores in-frame clones only, minus some. This sample has about 150,000 clones, with under 90% found just once. This sample is part of a study of blood T cell repertoires in COVID-19. This TCR came from a human donor in a cohort sampled during active COVID-19. The specimen sequenced was peripheral blood.

This chain's CDR3 is CASIFAGGSEQYF. The CDR3 DNA reads TGTGCCAGCATTTTCGCGGGGGGGTCTGAGCAGTACTTC. The J gene is TRBJ2-7, the V gene TRBV28; the match to TRBD2 covers 9 bases. J lost 7 bases, V lost 7 bases, and 8 bases had no gene match. CDR3 length: 13 amino acids. CDR1 is MDHEN and CDR2 is SYDVKM in the germline V gene.